The 14 T cell receptor beta chains given below trace back to one sample, sequenced in a study of blood T cell repertoires in COVID-19. The protocol was immunoSEQ multiplex PCR, while the TCRdb copy is restricted to in-frame clones and leaves out a portion. The table lists about 170,000 clones, approximately 90% of them singletons, with 4.8% in the top ten. The specimen sequenced was peripheral blood. The receptors were gathered from a man in his thirties or forties with COVID-19, enrolled during active disease.

The chain joins TRBV6-2 or TRBV6-3 to TRBJ2-1; a weak D match, TRBD2 (5 bases). The CDR3 consists of 14 residues. V was trimmed by 4 bases and J by 7 bases, leaving 14 bases between them. CDR1 MNHEY and CDR2 SVGEGT come from the germline V gene. The CDR3 here is CASSSADRGNEQFF. CDR3 bases: TGTGCCAGCAGTTCAGCCGACCGAGGGAATGAGCAGTTCTTC.

V and J are TRBV7-9 and TRBJ1-4; 9 nucleotides agree with TRBD1. Germline loops: CDR1 SEHNR, CDR2 FQNEAQ (reference sequence). This CDR3 comprises 14 residues. The V segment lost 5 bases and the J segment 8 bases; nucleotides outside the gene matches: 6. The CDR3, as DNA: TGTGCCAGCAGCATGGGACAGGGTTTGGAAAAACTGTTTTTT. It codes for CASSMGQGLEKLFF.

The J gene is TRBJ1-3, the V gene TRBV7-9, with 9 nucleotides matching TRBD1. V was pared by 6 bases and J by 0 bases, with 6 bases of the junction left unmatched. Looked up from germline, CDR1 is SEHNR and CDR2 is FQNEAQ (reference sequence). The CDR3 runs to 16 residues. CDR3 residues: CASSWTGVFSGNTIYF. CDR3 DNA sequence: TGTGCCAGCAGTTGGACAGGGGTTTTCTCTGGAAACACCATATATTTT.

This clone was seen a single time. The V and J genes are TRBV19 and TRBJ1-5; 10 positions match TRBD1. The CDR3 is 15 residues long. Germline CDR1 and CDR2: LNHDA and SQIVND (reference sequence). J lost 8 bases, V lost 4 bases, and 8 bases had no gene match. The CDR3 nucleotides are TGTGCCAGTAGTACTGAAGACAGGGGGCGGGAGCCCCAGCATTTT. This gives the protein CASSTEDRGREPQHF. Using reference TRBV19 and TRBJ1-5 for the parts outside the CDR3, the full variable domain is DGGITQSPKYLFRKEGQNVTLSCEQNLNHDAMYWYRQDPGQGLRLIYYSQIVNDFQKGDIAEGYSVSREKKESFPLTVTSAQKNPTAFYLCASSTEDRGREPQHFGDGTRLSIL.

V usage is TRBV28 and J usage is TRBJ1-1; D is perhaps TRBD1 (5 bases). CDR3 size: 15 residues. CDR1 is MDHEN, CDR2 SYDVKM, per germline. The ends were cut back, 3 bases at V and 0 bases at J, with 11 bases in the middle. The CDR3 DNA sequence: TGTGCCAGCAGTTTGTACGCAGGGATGAACACTGAAGCTTTCTTT. Translated, it gives CASSLYAGMNTEAFF.

V gene TRBV25-1 combines with J gene TRBJ2-5, with 12 positions matching TRBD2. The CDR3 is 15 residues long. Looked up from germline, CDR1 is MGHDK and CDR2 is SYGVNS. The ends lost 8 bases at V and 2 bases at J; junction bases unmatched: 6. CDR3 residues: CASSTSGGLQETQYF. The CDR3, as DNA: TGTGCCAGCTCTACTAGCGGGGGGCTGCAAGAGACCCAGTACTTC.

The V and J genes are TRBV27 and TRBJ2-7; D is perhaps TRBD2 (7 bases). The CDR3 contains 15 residues. V was clipped by 6 bases and J by 6 bases, with 21 bases between them. The germline V gene has CDR1 MNHEY and CDR2 SMNVEV (reference sequence). CDR3 nucleotide sequence: TGTGCCAGCAGCCCCTGGGGGGGGGCGGTAGGCGAGCAGTACTTC. Translating it yields CASSPWGGAVGEQYF.

The chain recombines TRBV18 with TRBJ2-1; 8 positions match TRBD2. CDR3 size: 16 residues. V lost 3 bases and J lost 0; bases outside the gene matches: 4. CDR1 is KGHSH, CDR2 LQKENI, per germline. The CDR3 is CASSPPGGGSYNEQFF. In DNA, the CDR3 is TGTGCCAGCTCACCGCCCGGGGGGGGCTCCTACAATGAGCAGTTCTTC.

Of note for this clone: This CDR3 is also generated by other DNA sequences in the sample. The rearrangement joins TRBV28 to TRBJ1-3; D is unresolved. CDR3 size: 14 residues. The V end was cut by 3 bases, the J end by 0 bases, with 6 bases between. CDR1 is MDHEN and CDR2 is SYDVKM in the germline V gene. The CDR3 DNA is TGTGCCAGCAGTTTGAGTGGCTCTGGAAACACCATATATTTT. It encodes CASSLSGSGNTIYF.

The V gene is TRBV4-1, the J gene TRBJ2-2; tentative D call: TRBD1 (6 bases). The CDR3 extends over 16 amino acids. Trimming cost V 3 bases and J 5 bases, with 16 bases left between them. Germline V lookup: CDR1 MGHRA, CDR2 YSYEKL. Written as DNA, the CDR3 is TGCGCCAGCAGCCAGCCGTTACAGGGTCGGACCGGGGAGCTGTTTTTT. Protein sequence: CASSQPLQGRTGELFF.

This rearrangement joins TRBV5-1 to TRBJ2-3; 11 bases line up with TRBD1. Looked up from germline, CDR1 is SGHRS and CDR2 is YFSETQ. The trim removed 6 bases at V and 0 bases at J, leaving 15 bases unmatched. This CDR3 spans 19 amino acids. The CDR3 loop is CASTMKGTGGTSSTDTQYF. In DNA form, the CDR3 reads TGCGCCAGCACCATGAAAGGGACAGGGGGGACCTCTAGCACAGATACGCAGTATTTT.

This sequence joins TRBV7-8 and TRBJ1-2, with a possible D match to TRBD1 (5 bases). V shed 0 bases and J shed 4 bases, with 21 bases lying between them. Per the germline V gene, CDR1 is SGHVS and CDR2 is FQNEAQ. The CDR3 loop spans 18 amino acids. The CDR3 here is CASSLALEGETDPYGYTF. The CDR3 DNA is TGTGCCAGCAGCTTAGCGTTGGAGGGAGAGACAGACCCCTATGGCTACACCTTC.

The rearrangement joins TRBV3-1 (or the pseudogene TRBV3-2) to TRBJ2-7, with D perhaps matching TRBD1 (6 bases). The CDR3 loop spans 15 amino acids. V was clipped by 4 bases and J by 0 bases, with 13 bases between them. CDR1 is LGHDT and CDR2 is YNNKEL in the germline V gene (reference sequence). The CDR3 DNA is TGTGCCAGCAGCCCTAAGTCGGACAGCTCCTACGAGCAGTACTTC. It encodes CASSPKSDSSYEQYF.

The chain is built from TRBV2 and TRBJ2-7; 7 nucleotides agree with TRBD2. Trimming removed 7 bases from V and 0 bases from J; junction bases left unmatched: 9. CDR3 size: 15 residues. The germline gives CDR1 SNHLY, CDR2 FYNNEI. CDR3 sequence reads: CASNAILASSYEQYF. Written as DNA, the CDR3 is TGTGCCAGCAACGCAATACTAGCGTCCTCCTACGAGCAGTACTTC.